The 28 T cell receptor beta chains below come from one sample, sequenced in a study of blood T cell repertoires in COVID-19. Profiling relied on immunoSEQ multiplex PCR, and the TCRdb table lists in-frame clones only, not all of them. The sample has around 58,000 clones; more than 70% are singletons. The sequencing input was PBMCs or T cells enriched from blood (not recorded which). The origin of the receptors is a woman aged 40 to 49 who had recovered from COVID-19.

The CDR3 region is CASSIGTGGTGNTIYF. CDR3 DNA sequence: TGTGCCAGTAGTATAGGAACGGGGGGCACTGGAAACACCATATATTTT. This chain joins TRBV19 and TRBJ1-3; tentative D call: TRBD1 (6 bases). The CDR3 loop spans 16 amino acids. V lost 1 base and J lost 2, with 12 bases in between. Germline loops: CDR1 LNHDA, CDR2 SQIVND (reference sequence).

This chain uses TRBV7-6 with TRBJ1-1; D unresolved. The length of the CDR3 is 13 residues. The germline V and J ends were trimmed by 2 bases and 2 bases, with 6 bases remaining between them. Germline V CDR1 and CDR2: SGHVS, FNYEAQ. The CDR3, as DNA: TGTGCCAGCAGCTTACGGTCTAACACTGAAGCTTTCTTT. Encoded protein: CASSLRSNTEAFF.

This clone showed up just a few times. At one of its ends the junction is not consistent with the germline gene, which may arise from a read error. The chain carries TRBV3-1 (or the pseudogene TRBV3-2) and TRBJ2-7; 8 nucleotides match TRBD1. Germline CDR1 reads LGHDT; CDR2 reads YNNKEL (reference sequence). This CDR3 has 15 amino acids. The CDR3 here is CASTQGAGGNYEQYF. The CDR3 DNA sequence: TGTGCCAGCACCCAAGGGGCAGGGGGCAATTACGAGCAGTACTTC.

V is TRBV4-1 and J is TRBJ2-3; 10 positions match TRBD2. Germline CDR1 MGHRA, CDR2 YSYEKL. The length of the CDR3 is 16 residues. The V gene end was trimmed by 1 base and the J gene end by 2 bases; junction bases not matched to a gene: 3. CDR3 nucleotides: TGCGCCAGCAGCCAAGGACTAGCGGGCAACACAGATACGCAGTATTTT. Encoded protein: CASSQGLAGNTDTQYF.

This chain connects TRBV19 to TRBJ2-3; 8 bases map to TRBD2. V lost 4 bases to trimming and J lost 4 bases; unmatched junction nucleotides: 7. CDR3 length: 15 amino acids. Germline V gene lookup returns CDR1 LNHDA and CDR2 SQIVND (reference sequence). For the CDR3, the DNA is TGTGCCAGTAGTACCCTTGGACTAGCAGCAGATACGCAGTATTTT. Amino acid sequence: CASSTLGLAADTQYF.

CDR3 residues: CASSRDRDLNGYTF. CDR3 DNA: TGTGCCAGTAGCCGGGACAGGGATTTAAATGGCTACACCTTC. The genes are TRBV19 and TRBJ1-2, with 9 bases identical to TRBD1. With 6 bases clipped from V and 6 bases from J, the junction kept 8 bases outside the gene matches. The CDR3 runs to 14 residues. Germline V gives CDR1 LNHDA, CDR2 SQIVND (reference sequence).

The chain is built from TRBV2 and TRBJ1-1; D ambiguous. Germline V gene sequence: CDR1 SNHLY, CDR2 FYNNEI. The V and J ends lost 4 bases and 4 bases respectively, with 13 bases between them. This CDR3 region has 14 residues. Written as DNA, the CDR3 is TGTGCCAGCAGTGGGGTCAGATGGGCCACTGAAGCTTTCTTT. It translates to CASSGVRWATEAFF.

The CDR3 sequence is CASRRTSWTQETQYF. The CDR3 bases are TGTGCCAGCAGGAGGACTAGCTGGACCCAAGAGACCCAGTACTTC. The V gene is TRBV2, the J gene TRBJ2-5; 8 bases match TRBD2. The CDR3 has 15 amino acids. Germline V CDR1 and CDR2: SNHLY, FYNNEI. The ends lost 6 bases at V and 1 base at J; junction bases unmatched: 7.

The table lists this clone with a few counts. The rearrangement uses TRBV19 and TRBJ1-1, with D unclear. V lost 10 bases and J lost 0, with 15 bases in between. The CDR3 length is 14 residues. Germline V lookup: CDR1 LNHDA, CDR2 SQIVND (reference sequence). CDR3 in amino acids: CATRRLVMNTEAFF. The CDR3 DNA is TGTGCCACCCGCCGACTGGTAATGAACACTGAAGCTTTCTTT.

The chain combines TRBV19 with TRBJ1-1; 11 bases match TRBD1. V lost 8 bases to trimming and J lost 13 bases; unmatched junction nucleotides: 6. The CDR3 extends over 11 amino acids. Germline CDR1 LNHDA, CDR2 SQIVND (reference sequence). Here the CDR3 DNA reads TGTGCCAGTTCGGACAGGGGGCGCGATTTCTTT. Translating it yields CASSDRGRDFF.

The chain joins TRBV6-4 to TRBJ1-6; TRBD1 aligns across 8 bases. Per germline, CDR1 MRHNA and CDR2 SNTAGT. The CDR3 is made up of 15 amino acids. V shed 6 bases and J 5 bases; nucleotides not matched to a gene: 6. The CDR3 coding sequence is TGTGCCAGCAGAGACAGGGGCGATGATAATTCACCCCTCCACTTT. Its protein is CASRDRGDDNSPLHF.

The rearrangement links TRBV7-8 to TRBJ2-2; D gene unclear. V shed 1 base and J shed 6 bases, with 9 bases lying between them. This CDR3 comprises 14 residues. Per the germline V gene, CDR1 is SGHVS and CDR2 is FQNEAQ. The chain's CDR3 is CASSLVSRAGELFF. For the CDR3, the DNA is TGTGCCAGCAGCTTAGTTTCAAGAGCCGGGGAGCTGTTTTTT.

The genes are TRBV7-9 and TRBJ1-1; weak D call: TRBD1 (6 bases). Germline CDR1 and CDR2: SEHNR and FQNEAQ (reference sequence). The CDR3 runs 13 residues. Between the trimmed V and J ends, which lost 5 bases and 5 bases, there was a span of 12 bases. The CDR3 protein is CASSPQGNTEAFF. DNA of the CDR3: TGTGCCAGCAGCCCACAGGGAAATACTGAAGCTTTCTTT.

The chain is built from TRBV2 and TRBJ1-1; 10 bases agree with TRBD1. CDR3 length equals 16 residues. After removal of 6 bases from V and 3 bases from J, the junction contained 10 bases not matched to a gene. Germline CDR1 reads SNHLY; CDR2 reads FYNNEI. CDR3 in amino acids: CASRAPGGQGYTEAFF. CDR3 in DNA: TGTGCCAGCAGGGCCCCGGGGGGACAGGGGTACACTGAAGCTTTCTTT.

This chain uses TRBV6-1 with TRBJ2-3; D perhaps matches TRBD2 (6 bases). This CDR3 spans 16 amino acids. V dropped 3 bases and J dropped 3 bases, with 16 bases sitting between them. CDR1 is MNHNS, CDR2 SASEGT, per germline. Here the CDR3 reads CASSDPDRGRTDTQYF. The DNA of the CDR3 is TGTGCCAGCAGTGACCCTGACCGAGGGAGGACAGATACGCAGTATTTT.

The V call is TRBV6-5, the J call TRBJ1-2; weak D call: TRBD1 (6 bases). This CDR3 is 13 amino acids long. Trimming took off 4 bases at V and 4 bases at J, with 10 bases between the two ends. From germline, CDR1 is MNHEY and CDR2 SVGAGI. The CDR3 sequence is CASSWTDGYGYTF. The CDR3 DNA follows: TGTGCCAGCAGTTGGACAGATGGCTATGGCTACACCTTC.

The chain employs TRBV3-1 (or the pseudogene TRBV3-2) and TRBJ2-5, with D unclear. CDR1 and CDR2 (germline): LGHDT, YNNKEL (reference sequence). The germline V and J ends were trimmed by 1 base and 1 base, with 7 bases remaining between them. The CDR3 covers 14 residues. CDR3 loop: CASSQGFSQETQYF. The CDR3, as DNA: TGTGCCAGCAGCCAAGGGTTCAGCCAAGAGACCCAGTACTTC.

The V and J genes are TRBV10-3 and TRBJ2-2; perhaps TRBD2 as D (6 bases). Germline CDR1 is ENHRY and CDR2 is SYGVKD. The V end was cut by 5 bases, the J end by 6 bases, with 16 bases between. There are 15 residues in the CDR3. The CDR3 here is CAISNEGGFSGELFF. CDR3 nucleotides: TGTGCCATCAGTAATGAGGGAGGTTTCTCCGGGGAGCTGTTTTTT.

The chain combines TRBV9 with TRBJ1-1; maybe TRBD1 (6 bases). With 0 bases removed from V and 6 bases from J, the gap between germline ends came to 27 bases. CDR3 length: 19 amino acids. Germline loops: CDR1 SGDLS, CDR2 YYNGEE. CDR3: CASSVAEGEPLVVFAEAFF. The CDR3 DNA is TGTGCCAGCAGCGTAGCTGAGGGGGAGCCGTTGGTGGTCTTTGCTGAAGCTTTCTTT.

This clone came up once. The chain combines TRBV5-1 with TRBJ1-3, with 7 bases fitting TRBD1. The CDR3 covers 17 residues. The junction had 9 bases not matched to a gene; V was cut back by 3 bases and J by 0 bases. Germline V lookup: CDR1 SGHRS, CDR2 YFSETQ. The CDR3 sequence: CASSSNWDRLSGNTIYF. The CDR3 nucleotides are TGCGCCAGCAGCTCCAACTGGGACAGACTCTCTGGAAACACCATATATTTT. Combining the CDR3 with reference TRBV5-1 and TRBJ1-3 gives the whole variable domain KAGVTQTPRYLIKTRGQQVTLSCSPISGHRSVSWYQQTPGQGLQFLFEYFSETQRNKGNFPGRFSGRQFSNSRSEMNVSTLELGDSALYLCASSSNWDRLSGNTIYFGEGSWLTVV.

This chain links TRBV2 with TRBJ2-2, with 7 bases fitting TRBD1. V shed 7 bases, J shed 6 bases, and the junction held 8 bases outside the gene matches. The length of the CDR3 is 14 residues. Germline CDR1 reads SNHLY; CDR2 reads FYNNEI. CDR3 amino acids: CASKGALSPGELFF. CDR3 nucleotides: TGTGCCAGCAAGGGGGCGCTTAGTCCCGGGGAGCTGTTTTTT.

The V gene is TRBV4-1, the J gene TRBJ2-3, with 7 bases lining up with TRBD2. The CDR3 has 15 amino acids. Per germline, CDR1 MGHRA and CDR2 YSYEKL. The ends lost 1 base at V and 5 bases at J; junction bases unmatched: 6. The CDR3, as DNA: TGCGCCAGCAGCCAAGGGGGGGGTAGCGGAGATACGCAGTATTTT. This sequence encodes CASSQGGGSGDTQYF.

The chain joins TRBV19 to TRBJ2-7, with D perhaps TRBD1 (6 bases). The V end was cut by 6 bases, the J end by 2 bases, with 11 bases between. The CDR3 sequence is 13 residues long. Germline V CDR1 and CDR2: LNHDA, SQIVND (reference sequence). CDR3 sequence: CASRDRATYEQYF. CDR3 in DNA: TGTGCCAGTAGGGACAGAGCAACCTACGAGCAGTACTTC.

This clone was counted once. The chain recombines TRBV5-1 with TRBJ2-7; a possible D gene is TRBD1 (6 bases). The germline V and J ends were trimmed by 4 bases and 7 bases, with 12 bases remaining between them. Germline V gene sequence: CDR1 SGHRS, CDR2 YFSETQ. The CDR3 runs 12 residues. In DNA, the CDR3 is TGCGCCAGCAGCGAGGGGGTTGGGGAGCAGTACTTC. It encodes CASSEGVGEQYF.

On this clone itself: Sequence at one end of the junction differs from germline and may be a read error. This chain connects TRBV6-5 to TRBJ2-1; 7 nucleotides line up with TRBD1. CDR3 length equals 12 residues. Per the germline V gene, CDR1 is MNHEY and CDR2 is SVGAGI. CDR3 residues: CASTPGTGQTIF. CDR3 coding DNA: TGTGCCAGCACACCGGGTACGGGACAGACCATCTTC.

This chain joins TRBV4-2 and TRBJ2-7; 9 nucleotides agree with TRBD1. Per germline, CDR1 LGHNA and CDR2 YNFKEQ. This CDR3 region has 16 residues. Trimming at V came to 3 bases and at J to 2 bases, leaving 8 bases not matched to a gene. CDR3 protein: CASSQRGQGMTYEQYF. The DNA of the CDR3 is TGTGCCAGCAGCCAGCGGGGACAGGGTATGACCTACGAGCAGTACTTC.

This sequence joins TRBV19 and TRBJ1-4; D ambiguous. The CDR3 runs to 13 residues. With 3 bases removed from V and 6 bases from J, the gap between germline ends came to 8 bases. Per germline, CDR1 LNHDA and CDR2 SQIVND (reference sequence). In DNA form, the CDR3 reads TGTGCCAGTAGTATCTTGAGGGATGAAAAACTGTTTTTT. It encodes CASSILRDEKLFF.

The chain carries TRBV27 and TRBJ2-3; 8 nucleotides line up with TRBD1. The CDR3 loop spans 14 amino acids. Trimming cost V 7 bases and J 8 bases; bases outside gene matches: 11. The germline CDR1 and CDR2 sequences are MNHEY and SMNVEV (reference sequence). In DNA form, the CDR3 reads TGTGCCAGCAAGGCAGGGGGCAGCTTAAGTACGCAGTATTTT. Translation: CASKAGGSLSTQYF.